The T cell receptor beta chain described here comes from a study of blood T cell repertoires in COVID-19. The CDR3 has 14 residues. Trimming pared 2 bases from V and 0 bases from J, leaving 6 bases between. The germline V gene encodes CDR1 MNHEY and CDR2 SVGAGI. How the authors handled the data: It was from reference gene primer amplification that nucleated cell counts were estimated. Repertoires were generated with immunoSEQ multiplex PCR, while TCRdb's copy carries only in-frame clones and drops some. V and J calls and clone size are given by that table; D and trimming were obtained from the DNA. The table records roughly 250,000 clones, approximately 91% of them present only once.

The TCR sequence derives from a woman in her thirties or forties with acute COVID-19. What was sequenced was PBMCs or T cells enriched from blood (not recorded which). The J gene is TRBJ2-3, the V gene TRBV6-5; D is unresolved. CDR3 protein: CASSYQLSTDTQYF. DNA of the CDR3: TGTGCCAGCAGTTACCAGTTAAGCACAGATACGCAGTATTTT.